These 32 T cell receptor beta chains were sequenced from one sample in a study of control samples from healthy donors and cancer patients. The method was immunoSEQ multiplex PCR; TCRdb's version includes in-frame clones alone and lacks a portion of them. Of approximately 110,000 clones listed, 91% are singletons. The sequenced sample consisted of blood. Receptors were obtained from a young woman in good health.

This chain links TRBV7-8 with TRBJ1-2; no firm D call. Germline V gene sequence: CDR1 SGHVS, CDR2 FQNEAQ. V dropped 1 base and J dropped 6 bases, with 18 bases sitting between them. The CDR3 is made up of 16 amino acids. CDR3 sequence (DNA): TGTGCCAGCAGCTTAGGTGGCACGAGACGCTGGGATGGCTACACCTTC. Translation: CASSLGGTRRWDGYTF.

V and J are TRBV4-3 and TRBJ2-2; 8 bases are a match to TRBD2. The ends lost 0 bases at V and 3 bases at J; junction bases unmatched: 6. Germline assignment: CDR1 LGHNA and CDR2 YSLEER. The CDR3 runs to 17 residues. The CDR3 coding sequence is TGCGCCAGCAGCCAAGATGTACCGGGGGGGTACACCGGGGAGCTGTTTTTT. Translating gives CASSQDVPGGYTGELFF.

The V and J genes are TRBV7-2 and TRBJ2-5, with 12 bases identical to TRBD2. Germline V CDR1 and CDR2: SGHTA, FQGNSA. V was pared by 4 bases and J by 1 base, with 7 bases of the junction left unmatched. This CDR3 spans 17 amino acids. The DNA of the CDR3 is TGTGCCAGCAGCTCCCTCGGACTAGCGGGGACCCAAGAGACCCAGTACTTC. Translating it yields CASSSLGLAGTQETQYF.

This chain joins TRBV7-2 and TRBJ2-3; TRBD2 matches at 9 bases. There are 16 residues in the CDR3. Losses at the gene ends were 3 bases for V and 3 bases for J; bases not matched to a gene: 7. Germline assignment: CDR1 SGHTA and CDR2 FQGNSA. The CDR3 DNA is TGTGCCAGCAGCTTTTATGCGGGAGGGGGAACAGATACGCAGTATTTT. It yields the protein CASSFYAGGGTDTQYF.

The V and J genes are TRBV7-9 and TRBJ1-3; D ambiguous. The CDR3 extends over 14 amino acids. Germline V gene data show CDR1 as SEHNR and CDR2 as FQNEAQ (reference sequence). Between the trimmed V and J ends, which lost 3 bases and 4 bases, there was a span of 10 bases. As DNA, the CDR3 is TGTGCCAGCAGCTTTGGACCCTCAGGAAACACCATATATTTT. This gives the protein CASSFGPSGNTIYF.

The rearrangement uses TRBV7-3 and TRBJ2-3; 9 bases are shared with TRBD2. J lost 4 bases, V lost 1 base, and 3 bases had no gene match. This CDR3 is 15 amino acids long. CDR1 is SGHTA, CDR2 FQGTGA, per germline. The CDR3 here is CASSLSAGGPDTQYF. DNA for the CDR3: TGTGCCAGCAGCTTAAGTGCGGGAGGGCCAGATACGCAGTATTTT.

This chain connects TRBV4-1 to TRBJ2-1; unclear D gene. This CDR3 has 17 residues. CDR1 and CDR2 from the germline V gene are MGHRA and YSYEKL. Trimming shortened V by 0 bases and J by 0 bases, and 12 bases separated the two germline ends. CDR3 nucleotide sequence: TGCGCCAGCAGCCAAGAAGGAGTTCCGAGCTCCTACAATGAGCAGTTCTTC. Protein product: CASSQEGVPSSYNEQFF.

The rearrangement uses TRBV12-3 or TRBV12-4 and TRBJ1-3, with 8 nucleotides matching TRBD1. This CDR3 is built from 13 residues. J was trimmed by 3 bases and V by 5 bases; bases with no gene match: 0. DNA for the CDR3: TGTGCCAGCAGTGACAGGGGTGGAAACACCATATATTTT. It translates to CASSDRGGNTIYF.

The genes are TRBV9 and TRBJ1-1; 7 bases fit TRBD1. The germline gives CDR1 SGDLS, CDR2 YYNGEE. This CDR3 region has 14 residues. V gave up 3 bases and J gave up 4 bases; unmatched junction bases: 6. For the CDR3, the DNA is TGTGCCAGCAGCGACCGACAGGGCGGCACTGAAGCTTTCTTT. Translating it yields CASSDRQGGTEAFF.

CDR3 in DNA: TGTGCCAGCAGCCCCGCGGAGGATTACGAGCAGTACTTC. Its translation: CASSPAEDYEQYF. The chain combines TRBV7-2 with TRBJ2-7; the D gene is possibly TRBD2 (5 bases). Germline V lookup: CDR1 SGHTA, CDR2 FQGNSA. The length of the CDR3 is 13 residues. V lost 5 bases, J lost 4 bases, and 12 bases lay in between. The entire variable domain, with the rest obtained from reference TRBV7-2 and TRBJ2-7, is as follows: GAGVSQSPSNKVTEKGKDVELRCDPISGHTALYWYRQSLGQGLEFLIYFQGNSAPDKSGLPSDRFSAERTGGSVSTLTIQRTQQEDSAVYLCASSPAEDYEQYFGPGTRLTVT.

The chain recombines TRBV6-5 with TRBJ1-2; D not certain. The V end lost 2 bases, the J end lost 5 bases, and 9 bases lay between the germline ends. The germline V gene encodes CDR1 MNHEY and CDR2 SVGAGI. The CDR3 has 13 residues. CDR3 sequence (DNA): TGTGCCAGCAGTTACGGGGAGTCTTATGGCTACACCTTC. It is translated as CASSYGESYGYTF.

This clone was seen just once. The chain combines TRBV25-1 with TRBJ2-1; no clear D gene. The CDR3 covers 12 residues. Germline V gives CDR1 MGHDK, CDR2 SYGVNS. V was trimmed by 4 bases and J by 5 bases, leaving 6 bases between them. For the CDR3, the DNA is TGTGCCAGCAGTGGCCAGGACAATGAGCAGTTCTTC. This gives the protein CASSGQDNEQFF.

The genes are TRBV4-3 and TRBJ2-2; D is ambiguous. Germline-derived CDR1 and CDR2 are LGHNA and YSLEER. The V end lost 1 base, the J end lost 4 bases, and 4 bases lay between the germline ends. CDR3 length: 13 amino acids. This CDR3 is CASSQVSTGELFF. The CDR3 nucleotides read TGCGCCAGCAGCCAAGTTAGCACCGGGGAGCTGTTTTTT.

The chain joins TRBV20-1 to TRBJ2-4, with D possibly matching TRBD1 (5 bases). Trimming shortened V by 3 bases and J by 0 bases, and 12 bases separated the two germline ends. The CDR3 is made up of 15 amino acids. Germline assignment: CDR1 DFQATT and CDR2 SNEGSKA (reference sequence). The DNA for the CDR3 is TGCAGTGCTAGTCAGGGCTTTTTAGCCAAAAACATTCAGTACTTC. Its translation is CSASQGFLAKNIQYF.

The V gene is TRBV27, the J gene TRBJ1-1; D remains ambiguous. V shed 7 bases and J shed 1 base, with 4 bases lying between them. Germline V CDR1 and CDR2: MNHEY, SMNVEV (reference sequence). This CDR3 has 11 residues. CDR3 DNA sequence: TGTGCCAGCAAAGGGAACACTGAAGCTTTCTTT. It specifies CASKGNTEAFF.

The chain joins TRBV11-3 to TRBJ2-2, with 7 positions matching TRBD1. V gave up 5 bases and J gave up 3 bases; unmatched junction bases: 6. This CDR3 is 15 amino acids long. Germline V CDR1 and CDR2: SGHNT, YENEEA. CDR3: CASSALTGDTGELFF. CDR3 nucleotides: TGTGCCAGCAGCGCCCTAACAGGGGACACCGGGGAGCTGTTTTTT.

The chain's CDR3 is CSADGGKGYTF. The DNA of the CDR3 is TGCAGTGCAGACGGGGGAAAAGGCTACACCTTC. V and J are TRBV20-1 and TRBJ1-2; possible D gene TRBD1, 5 bases. CDR3 size: 11 residues. Trimming pared 6 bases from V and 8 bases from J, leaving 13 bases between. CDR1 and CDR2 from the germline V gene are DFQATT and SNEGSKA (reference sequence).

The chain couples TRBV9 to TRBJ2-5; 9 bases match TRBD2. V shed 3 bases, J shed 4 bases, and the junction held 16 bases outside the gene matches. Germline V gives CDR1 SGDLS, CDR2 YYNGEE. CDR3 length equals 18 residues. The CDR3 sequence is CASSEGQRGAALGETQYF. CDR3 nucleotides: TGTGCCAGCAGCGAGGGCCAGCGGGGGGCGGCCTTGGGAGAGACCCAGTACTTC.

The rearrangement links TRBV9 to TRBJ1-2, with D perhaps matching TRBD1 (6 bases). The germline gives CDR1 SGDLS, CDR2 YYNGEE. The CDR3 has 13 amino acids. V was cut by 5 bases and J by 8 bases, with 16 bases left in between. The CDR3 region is CASSFGGSLGYTF. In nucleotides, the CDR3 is TGTGCCAGCAGTTTCGGGGGCTCCTTAGGCTACACCTTC. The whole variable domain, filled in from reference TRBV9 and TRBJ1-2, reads DSGVTQTPKHLITATGQRVTLRCSPRSGDLSVYWYQQSLDQGLQFLIQYYNGEERAKGNILERFSAQQFPDLHSELNLSSLELGDSALYFCASSFGGSLGYTFGSGTRLTVV.

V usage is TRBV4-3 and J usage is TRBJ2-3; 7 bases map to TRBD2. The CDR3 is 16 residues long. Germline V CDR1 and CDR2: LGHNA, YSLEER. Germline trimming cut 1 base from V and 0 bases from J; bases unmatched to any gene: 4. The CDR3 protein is CASSQASGISTDTQYF. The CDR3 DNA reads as TGCGCCAGCAGCCAAGCCAGCGGGATAAGCACAGATACGCAGTATTTT.

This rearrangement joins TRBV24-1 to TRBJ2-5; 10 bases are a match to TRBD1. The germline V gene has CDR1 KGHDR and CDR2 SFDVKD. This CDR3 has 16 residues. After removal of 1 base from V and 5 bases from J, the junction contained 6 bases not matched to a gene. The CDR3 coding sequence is TGTGCCACCAGTGATTTCCCGACAGGGGGCGACGAGACCCAGTACTTC. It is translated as CATSDFPTGGDETQYF.

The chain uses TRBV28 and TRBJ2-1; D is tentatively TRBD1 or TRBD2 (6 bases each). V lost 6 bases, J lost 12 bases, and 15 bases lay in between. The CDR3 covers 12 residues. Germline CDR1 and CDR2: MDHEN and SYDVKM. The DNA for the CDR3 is TGTGCCAGCAGCTCCCCCGGGGGCGGGCAGTTCTTC. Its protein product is CASSSPGGGQFF.

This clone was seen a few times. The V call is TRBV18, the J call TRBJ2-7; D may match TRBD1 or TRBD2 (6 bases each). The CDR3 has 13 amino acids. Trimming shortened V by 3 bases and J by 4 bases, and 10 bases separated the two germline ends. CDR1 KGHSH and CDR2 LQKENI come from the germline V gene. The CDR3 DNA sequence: TGTGCCAGCTCACCTAAGGGGGGATACGAGCAGTACTTC. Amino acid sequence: CASSPKGGYEQYF.

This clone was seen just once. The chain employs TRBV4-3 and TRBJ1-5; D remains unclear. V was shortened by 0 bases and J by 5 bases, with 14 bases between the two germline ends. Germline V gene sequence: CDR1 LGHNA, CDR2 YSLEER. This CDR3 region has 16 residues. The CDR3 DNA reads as TGCGCCAGCAGCCAAGATATAATTTCGGCGGATCAGCCCCAGCATTTT. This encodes CASSQDIISADQPQHF.

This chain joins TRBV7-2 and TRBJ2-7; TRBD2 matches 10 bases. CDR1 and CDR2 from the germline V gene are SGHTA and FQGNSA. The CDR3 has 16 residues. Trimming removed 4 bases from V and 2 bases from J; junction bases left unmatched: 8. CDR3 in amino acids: CASSSLSSGGAYEQYF. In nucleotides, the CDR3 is TGTGCCAGCAGCTCACTCTCTAGCGGGGGCGCCTACGAGCAGTACTTC.

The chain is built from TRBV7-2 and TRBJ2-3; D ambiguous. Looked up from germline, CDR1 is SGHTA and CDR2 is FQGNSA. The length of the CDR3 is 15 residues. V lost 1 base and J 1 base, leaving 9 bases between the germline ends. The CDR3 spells CASSLGLHGTDTQYF. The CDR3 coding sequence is TGTGCCAGCAGCTTAGGGCTCCACGGCACAGATACGCAGTATTTT.

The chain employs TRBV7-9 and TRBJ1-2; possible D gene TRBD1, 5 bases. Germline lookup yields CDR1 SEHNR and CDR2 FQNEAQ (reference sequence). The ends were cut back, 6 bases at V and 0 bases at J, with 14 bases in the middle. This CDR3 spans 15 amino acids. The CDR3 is CASRSHRQTNYGYTF. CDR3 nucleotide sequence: TGTGCCAGCAGGTCTCACCGACAGACTAACTATGGCTACACCTTC.

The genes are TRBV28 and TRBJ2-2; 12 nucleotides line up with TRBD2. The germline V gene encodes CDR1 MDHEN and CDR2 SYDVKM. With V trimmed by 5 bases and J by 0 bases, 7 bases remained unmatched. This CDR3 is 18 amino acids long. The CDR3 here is CASSRLAGVGPNTGELFF. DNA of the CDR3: TGTGCCAGCAGTAGACTAGCGGGAGTAGGTCCGAACACCGGGGAGCTGTTTTTT.

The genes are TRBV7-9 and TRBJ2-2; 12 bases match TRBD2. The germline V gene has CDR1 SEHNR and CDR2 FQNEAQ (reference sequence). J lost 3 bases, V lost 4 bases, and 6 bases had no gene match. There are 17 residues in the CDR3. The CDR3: CASSSRLAGGDTGELFF. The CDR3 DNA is TGTGCCAGCAGCTCGCGGCTAGCGGGAGGGGACACCGGGGAGCTGTTTTTT.

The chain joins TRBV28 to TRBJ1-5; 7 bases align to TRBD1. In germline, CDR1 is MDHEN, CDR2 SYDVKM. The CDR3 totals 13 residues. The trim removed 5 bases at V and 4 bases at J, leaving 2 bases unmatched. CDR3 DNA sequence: TGTGCCAGCAGTCGGGACAGAAATCAGCCCCAGCATTTT. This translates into CASSRDRNQPQHF. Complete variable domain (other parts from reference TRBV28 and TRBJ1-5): DVKVTQSSRYLVKRTGEKVFLECVQDMDHENMFWYRQDPGLGLRLIYFSYDVKMKEKGDIPEGYSVSREKKERFSLILESASTNQTSMYLCASSRDRNQPQHFGDGTRLSIL.

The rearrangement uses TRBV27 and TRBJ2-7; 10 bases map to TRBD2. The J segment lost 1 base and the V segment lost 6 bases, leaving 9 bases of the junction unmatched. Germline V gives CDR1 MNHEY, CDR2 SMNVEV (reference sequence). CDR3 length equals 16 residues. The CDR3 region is CASRSLRTSGSYEQYF. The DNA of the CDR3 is TGTGCCAGCAGATCCCTTAGGACTAGCGGTTCCTACGAGCAGTACTTC.

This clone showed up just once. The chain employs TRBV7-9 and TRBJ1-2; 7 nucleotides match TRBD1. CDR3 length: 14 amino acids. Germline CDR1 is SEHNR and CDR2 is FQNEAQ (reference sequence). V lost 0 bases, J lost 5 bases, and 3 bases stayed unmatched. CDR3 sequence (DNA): TGTGCCAGCAGCTTAGCAGGGGGCAGGTATGGCTACACCTTC. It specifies CASSLAGGRYGYTF.